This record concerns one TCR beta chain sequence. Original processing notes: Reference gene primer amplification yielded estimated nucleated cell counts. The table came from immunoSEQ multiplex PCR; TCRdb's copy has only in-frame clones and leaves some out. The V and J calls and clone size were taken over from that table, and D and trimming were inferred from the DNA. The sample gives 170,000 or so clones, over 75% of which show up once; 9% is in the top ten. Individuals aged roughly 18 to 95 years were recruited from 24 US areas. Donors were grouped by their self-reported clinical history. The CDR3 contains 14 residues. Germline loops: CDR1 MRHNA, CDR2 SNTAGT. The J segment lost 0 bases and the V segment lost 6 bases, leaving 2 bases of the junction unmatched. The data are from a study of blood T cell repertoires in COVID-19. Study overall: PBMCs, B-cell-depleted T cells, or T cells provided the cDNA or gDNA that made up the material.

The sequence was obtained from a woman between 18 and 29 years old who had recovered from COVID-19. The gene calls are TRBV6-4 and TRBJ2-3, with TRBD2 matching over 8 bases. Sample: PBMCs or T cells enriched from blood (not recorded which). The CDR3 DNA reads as TGTGCCAGCAGCAGACTAGCGAGCACAGATACGCAGTATTTT. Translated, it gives CASSRLASTDTQYF.